A selection of T cell receptor beta chains follows, all from one sample in a study of shared clonotypes between healthy human individuals. The repertoire was sequenced with immunoSEQ multiplex PCR; TCRdb's copy has only in-frame clones and lacks some. The table lists 450,000 or so clones, around 77% of them singletons. Sequenced material: PBMCs. These receptors were taken from a woman in her 40s in good health. Some clones in this sample may be carry-over from other donors' samples. The CDR3 runs from the conserved cysteine through the conserved F or W. The order of the fields is CDR3 length, V gene, J gene, clone size, CDR3 protein. The size entry is marked missing in some rows and otherwise reads once, few, many or a size class.

length: 15; V: TRBV19; J: TRBJ2-2; size: NA; CDR3: CASSMTSGSPGELFF
length: 17; V: TRBV7-9; J: TRBJ2-7; size: NA; CDR3: CASSLALTGGNVNEQYF
length: 16; V: TRBV2; J: TRBJ2-1; size: NA; CDR3: CASIPRTSGSRNEQFF
length: 12; V: TRBV11-2; J: TRBJ2-7; size: NA; CDR3: CASSLDLFEQYF
length: 15; V: TRBV29-1; J: TRBJ2-2; size: few; CDR3: CSVARLAGDTGELFF
length: 16; V: TRBV28; J: TRBJ2-5; size: NA; CDR3: CASSPPSLAPGETQYF
length: 14; V: TRBV6-6; J: TRBJ2-7; size: NA; CDR3: CASSYMGPPYEQYF
length: 14; V: TRBV9; J: TRBJ2-2; size: few; CDR3: CASSEIGITGELFF
length: 15; V: TRBV6-1; J: TRBJ2-2; size: NA; CDR3: CASSEVDPSTGELFF
length: 16; V: TRBV5-1; J: TRBJ2-5; size: NA; CDR3: CASSEGLAGVQETQYF
length: 11; V: TRBV20-1; J: TRBJ1-5; size: NA; CDR3: CSARGSQAQHF
length: 15; V: TRBV11-2; J: TRBJ2-5; size: NA; CDR3: CASSLEGTAQETQYF
length: 14; V: TRBV7-3; J: TRBJ2-1; size: NA; CDR3: CASSLGRLENEQFF
length: 15; V: TRBV6-1; J: TRBJ2-7; size: NA; CDR3: CASTTRDRSLYEQYF
length: 16; V: TRBV27; J: TRBJ2-6; size: NA; CDR3: CASSLSPPDGANVLTF
length: 17; V: TRBV4-1; J: TRBJ2-5; size: few; CDR3: CASSEGLAGSIQETQYF
length: 16; V: TRBV18; J: TRBJ1-3; size: NA; CDR3: CASSPLGQLAGNTIYF
length: 15; V: TRBV2; J: TRBJ1-4; size: NA; CDR3: CASNPQTGGGEKLFF
length: 14; V: TRBV19; J: TRBJ1-1; size: once; CDR3: CASSARAGYTEAFF
length: 17; V: TRBV28; J: TRBJ2-7; size: many; CDR3: CASNTPTSGRALYEQYF
length: 16; V: TRBV7-8; J: TRBJ2-6; size: NA; CDR3: CASSLGQGAGANVLTF
length: 15; V: TRBV5-1; J: TRBJ1-5; size: NA; CDR3: CASSSGTDSNQPQHF
length: 13; V: TRBV29-1; J: TRBJ2-1; size: NA; CDR3: CSVVRSSYNEQFF
length: 14; V: TRBV6-1; J: TRBJ2-7; size: few; CDR3: CASSEVGGDREQYF
length: 14; V: TRBV11-2; J: TRBJ1-1; size: NA; CDR3: CASSLTAGGTEAFF
length: 11; V: TRBV7-9; J: TRBJ2-7; size: NA; CDR3: CASGVFHEQYF
length: 11; V: TRBV14; J: TRBJ2-1; size: NA; CDR3: CASSQDTEQFF
length: 13; V: TRBV18; J: TRBJ2-3; size: NA; CDR3: CASSPGSTDTQYF